Each of the 21 T cell receptor beta chains below was sequenced from the same sample in a study of T cells in Graves' hyperthyroidism and ophthalmopathy. TCR beta CDR3 region amplification was performed from RNA transcripts. Researchers ran a first-round RT-PCR on the TCR CDR3 using the HTBI primer set. A single record per CDR3 protein comes from TCRdb applying MiXCR to the multiplex PCR reads. This sample has fewer than 900,000 distinct CDR3 sequences, with about 15% found just once. The specimen was blood. Source of these receptors: a man aged 18 to 30 with Graves' hyperthyroidism.

A note on this clonotype: Its ends do not fully match the called genes, so a read error is possible. The gene calls are TRBV29-1 and TRBJ2-2, with D maybe TRBD2 (6 bases). Germline values: CDR1 SQVTM, CDR2 ANQGSEA. The CDR3 is 12 amino acids. This CDR3 is CSGTANTGGLFF. CDR3 DNA: TGCAGCGGGACGGCGAACACCGGGGGGCTGTTTTTT.

The chain uses TRBV7-2 and TRBJ1-2; D possibly corresponds to TRBD1 (5 bases). Looked up from germline, CDR1 is SGHTA and CDR2 is FQGNSA. Between the trimmed V and J ends, which lost 1 base and 8 bases, there was a span of 17 bases. The CDR3 contains 15 residues. As DNA, the CDR3 is TGTGCCAGCAGCTTAGGGGGGAAGGGCGTAAGCGGCTACACCTTC. It specifies CASSLGGKGVSGYTF.

This clonotype showed up just a few times. V and J are TRBV27 and TRBJ2-5; D perhaps matches TRBD2 (6 bases). This CDR3 has 14 residues. Trimming stripped 3 bases from V and 5 bases from J, with 13 bases between. Germline V lookup: CDR1 MNHEY, CDR2 SMNVEV (reference sequence). The CDR3 region is CASSFGGPGETQYF. CDR3 DNA sequence: TGTGCCAGCAGTTTCGGAGGGCCCGGGGAGACCCAGTACTTC.

V and J are TRBV29-1 and TRBJ1-5; the D is unclear. V was trimmed by 6 bases and J by 4 bases, leaving 10 bases between them. Germline-derived CDR1 and CDR2 are SQVTM and ANQGSEA. The CDR3 totals 12 residues. CDR3 residues: CSVSSGNQPQHF. The CDR3 DNA is TGCAGCGTCTCAAGCGGGAATCAGCCCCAGCATTTT. Filled out from reference TRBV29-1 and TRBJ1-5, the complete variable domain reads SAVISQKPSRDICQRGTSLTIQCQVDSQVTMMFWYRQQPGQSLTLIATANQGSEATYESGFVIDKFPISRPNLTFSTLTVSNMSPEDSSIYLCSVSSGNQPQHFGDGTRLSIL.

Only a few counts were recorded for this clonotype. The chain employs TRBV20-1 and TRBJ2-4; 8 bases agree with TRBD2. V lost 0 bases and J lost 2; bases outside the gene matches: 3. The CDR3 length is 15 residues. CDR1 DFQATT and CDR2 SNEGSKA come from the germline V gene (reference sequence). The CDR3 bases are TGCAGTGCTAGAGATGAGCGGGAGACCAAAAACATTCAGTACTTC. It specifies CSARDERETKNIQYF.

This clonotype was counted ten times or more. The chain joins TRBV2 to TRBJ1-1; 11 bases are a match to TRBD1. There are 14 residues in the CDR3. Germline assignment: CDR1 SNHLY and CDR2 FYNNEI. With 7 bases clipped from V and 1 base from J, the junction kept 2 bases outside the gene matches. CDR3 protein: CASTGQGANTEAFF. CDR3 coding DNA: TGTGCCAGCACCGGACAGGGGGCGAACACTGAAGCTTTCTTT. The full variable domain, in which reference TRBV2 and TRBJ1-1 provide the parts outside the CDR3, is EPEVTQTPSHQVTQMGQEVILRCVPISNHLYFYWYRQILGQKVEFLVSFYNNEISEKSEIFDDQFSVERPDGSNFTLKIRSTKLEDSAMYFCASTGQGANTEAFFGQGTRLTVV.

The chain is built from TRBV5-1 and TRBJ2-2, with a tentative D call TRBD1 (5 bases). CDR3 length equals 15 residues. The germline CDR1 and CDR2 sequences are SGHRS and YFSETQ. Trimming cost V 2 bases and J 3 bases, with 11 bases left between them. In DNA, the CDR3 is TGCGCCAGCAGCTTCACAGGATCCCACACCGGGGAGCTGTTTTTT. This gives the protein CASSFTGSHTGELFF.

Turning to this clonotype: One base away lies a much larger clone, so this may be a sequencing read error. The gene calls are TRBV20-1 and TRBJ2-3, with TRBD2 matching over 9 bases. Trimming removed 0 bases from V and 3 bases from J; junction bases left unmatched: 10. The germline gives CDR1 DFQATT, CDR2 SNEGSKA (reference sequence). The length of the CDR3 is 17 residues. The CDR3 bases are TGCAGTGCTAGAGATGCTAGCGCGGGAGGGTGTACAGATACGCAGTATTTT. It encodes CSARDASAGGCTDTQYF.

The table lists this clonotype with a few counts. This rearrangement joins TRBV14 to TRBJ2-5; D remains ambiguous. V shed 4 bases and J shed 5 bases, with 11 bases lying between them. The CDR3 length is 13 residues. CDR1 is SGHDN and CDR2 is FVKESK in the germline V gene. In nucleotides, the CDR3 is TGTGCCAGCAGCCCCGGCAGGTGGGAGACCCAGTACTTC. Protein: CASSPGRWETQYF.

The genes are TRBV7-9 and TRBJ2-7; D is unclear. Germline values: CDR1 SEHNR, CDR2 FQNEAQ (reference sequence). The ends were cut back, 7 bases at V and 0 bases at J, with 19 bases in the middle. CDR3 length equals 16 residues. CDR3 in amino acids: CASTISRTSASYEQYF. CDR3 DNA sequence: TGTGCCAGCACCATCTCCCGTACGAGCGCCTCCTACGAGCAGTACTTC.

This clonotype was seen ten or more times. The chain combines TRBV20-1 with TRBJ2-5, with D possibly being TRBD2 (5 bases). The V end lost 3 bases, the J end lost 6 bases, and 11 bases lay between the germline ends. The V gene's germline CDR1 is DFQATT and CDR2 SNEGSKA (reference sequence). This CDR3 spans 12 amino acids. The CDR3 sequence: CSASPTGKTQYF. CDR3 in DNA: TGCAGTGCTAGCCCAACGGGGAAGACCCAGTACTTC.

This clonotype was detected only a few times. This chain joins TRBV3-1 and TRBJ2-5; D is possibly TRBD2 (6 bases). Between the trimmed V and J ends, which lost 0 bases and 1 base, there was a span of 9 bases. Germline-derived CDR1 and CDR2 are LGHDT and YNNKEL (reference sequence). The length of the CDR3 is 15 residues. DNA of the CDR3: TGTGCCAGCAGCCAAGAGACAGCGGGCCAAGAGACCCAGTACTTC. Amino acid sequence: CASSQETAGQETQYF.

The chain has TRBV27 and TRBJ1-1; D unresolved. This CDR3 region has 14 residues. Germline CDR1 is MNHEY and CDR2 is SMNVEV (reference sequence). The V end lost 2 bases, the J end lost 1 base, and 8 bases lay between the germline ends. CDR3 in DNA: TGTGCCAGCAGTTTACCAACCCGGAACACTGAAGCTTTCTTT. Encoded protein: CASSLPTRNTEAFF.

This clonotype was seen only a few times. This chain links TRBV6-1 with TRBJ1-6, with D hard to call. The V gene's germline CDR1 is MNHNS and CDR2 SASEGT. V lost 3 bases to trimming and J lost 7 bases, with 7 bases between them. This CDR3 is built from 13 residues. CDR3 amino acids: CASSEVSNSPLHF. CDR3 bases: TGTGCCAGCAGTGAGGTCAGCAATTCACCCCTCCACTTT.

This clonotype was observed many times. The chain couples TRBV11-3 to TRBJ2-1; D is unclear. Germline V CDR1 and CDR2: SGHNT, YENEEA. V dropped 3 bases and J dropped 9 bases, with 15 bases sitting between them. CDR3 length equals 14 residues. DNA for the CDR3: TGTGCCAGCAGCTTTAGTACCCATCTGTTTGAGCAGTTCTTC. This encodes CASSFSTHLFEQFF.

Ten or more counts support this clonotype. V gene TRBV6-1 combines with J gene TRBJ1-1; D gene ambiguous. Trimming took off 7 bases at V and 10 bases at J, with 13 bases between the two ends. Looked up from germline, CDR1 is MNHNS and CDR2 is SASEGT. This CDR3 has 11 residues. In nucleotides, the CDR3 is TGTGCCAGCACCGCTGCTGGCAGAGCTTTCTTT. This sequence encodes CASTAAGRAFF.

The table lists this clonotype with a few counts. This chain joins TRBV7-9 and TRBJ1-2, with unresolved D. Between the trimmed V and J ends, which lost 7 bases and 1 base, there was a span of 10 bases. Germline lookup yields CDR1 SEHNR and CDR2 FQNEAQ (reference sequence). This CDR3 is built from 13 residues. In DNA, the CDR3 is TGTGCCAGCAACGACGGCCTTAACTATGGCTACACCTTC. It specifies CASNDGLNYGYTF.

In its sample, this clonotype was seen a few times. The genes are TRBV10-2 and TRBJ2-3; TRBD2 aligns across 9 bases. Per germline, CDR1 WSHSY and CDR2 SAAADI. The CDR3 loop spans 17 amino acids. The V segment lost 6 bases and the J segment 5 bases; nucleotides outside the gene matches: 15. In DNA, the CDR3 is TGCGCCAGCAGCAGTATTGGTAGCGGGAGTAGGAAAGATACGCAGTATTTT. The encoded protein is CASSSIGSGSRKDTQYF.

This clonotype showed up many times. The V and J genes are TRBV12-3 or TRBV12-4 and TRBJ2-3, with D uncertain. Trimming removed 6 bases from V and 3 bases from J, with 25 bases in between. This CDR3 is 18 amino acids long. The chain's CDR3 is CASSREPCYRLVTDTQYF. CDR3 nucleotide sequence: TGTGCCAGCAGCCGCGAGCCCTGTTATCGGTTGGTAACAGATACGCAGTATTTT.

There are a few counts of this clonotype. V gene TRBV6-1 combines with J gene TRBJ1-5, with D perhaps TRBD1 (6 bases). The V gene lost 6 bases and the J gene lost 3 bases, with 18 bases spanning the gap. Germline loops: CDR1 MNHNS, CDR2 SASEGT. The CDR3 runs 16 residues. Here the CDR3 reads CASRSRGWGINQPQHF. CDR3 nucleotides: TGTGCCAGCAGGAGCAGGGGTTGGGGGATCAATCAGCCCCAGCATTTT.

The chain has TRBV20-1 and TRBJ2-2; D ambiguous. The V gene lost 6 bases and the J gene lost 1 base, with 18 bases spanning the gap. Germline CDR1 is DFQATT and CDR2 is SNEGSKA (reference sequence). The CDR3 extends over 16 amino acids. The CDR3 loop is CSARPPPGGNTGELFF. The DNA of the CDR3 is TGCAGTGCACGGCCCCCCCCGGGCGGGAACACCGGGGAGCTGTTTTTT.